A single sample gave rise to the 10 T cell receptor beta chains below, sequenced in a study of CD8 T cells in Susac syndrome. RNA totalling about 0.45 to 1 ug underwent reverse transcription with random hexamers. TCRdb reanalysed the immunoSEQ multiplex PCR reads using MiXCR and keeps one entry per CDR3 protein. The data contain under 550,000 distinct CDR3 sequences, 75% to 90% of them singletons. The sequencing input was CD8+ T cells from PBMCs. All receptors come from a human donor with multiple sclerosis.

This clonotype was detected a few times. The chain uses TRBV6-2 or TRBV6-3 and TRBJ2-7, with TRBD1 matching 10 bases. The V segment lost 5 bases and the J segment 2 bases; nucleotides outside the gene matches: 6. The CDR3 runs to 15 residues. Germline-derived CDR1 and CDR2 are MNHEY and SVGEGT. This CDR3 is CASSGPGQGPYEQYF. CDR3 DNA sequence: TGTGCCAGCAGTGGACCGGGACAGGGGCCCTACGAGCAGTACTTC.

The chain couples TRBV25-1 to TRBJ2-1, with TRBD1 matching over 8 bases. The CDR3 covers 18 residues. Germline V gene data show CDR1 as MGHDK and CDR2 as SYGVNS. After removal of 1 base from V and 4 bases from J, the junction contained 12 bases not matched to a gene. In DNA form, the CDR3 reads TGTGCCAGCAGTGAATTTTTTGAAGTGGACAGGGATTACAATGAGCAGTTCTTC. Residues: CASSEFFEVDRDYNEQFF. The full variable domain, its missing parts supplied by reference TRBV25-1 and TRBJ2-1, is EADIYQTPRYLVIGTGKKITLECSQTMGHDKMYWYQQDPGMELHLIHYSYGVNSTEKGDLSSESTVSRIRTEHFPLTLESARPSHTSQYLCASSEFFEVDRDYNEQFFGPGTRLTVL.

This clonotype was recorded a few times. V gene TRBV4-2 combines with J gene TRBJ2-1; D is possibly TRBD1 (6 bases). The V end was cut by 2 bases, the J end by 4 bases, with 12 bases between. The CDR3 totals 15 residues. CDR1 and CDR2 (germline): LGHNA, YNFKEQ. CDR3 region: CASSQQQGEYNEQFF. CDR3 coding DNA: TGTGCCAGCAGCCAACAACAGGGTGAATACAATGAGCAGTTCTTC.

This clonotype was observed once. The chain employs TRBV7-8 and TRBJ2-7, with D possibly being TRBD1 (6 bases). V dropped 4 bases and J dropped 6 bases, with 16 bases sitting between them. This CDR3 comprises 14 residues. Germline V gene lookup returns CDR1 SGHVS and CDR2 FQNEAQ. This chain's CDR3 is CASSYPGTSSEQYF. The CDR3 DNA sequence: TGTGCCAGCAGCTACCCAGGGACATCAAGCGAGCAGTACTTC.

This clonotype appeared a single time. This chain connects TRBV24-1 to TRBJ2-1; D is possibly TRBD1 or TRBD2 (6 bases each). Between the trimmed V and J ends, which lost 10 bases and 7 bases, there was a span of 19 bases. The germline V gene has CDR1 KGHDR and CDR2 SFDVKD. This CDR3 region has 14 residues. As DNA, the CDR3 is TGTGCCACGGGGGGCGGGGACCTTTTAAATGAGCAGTTCTTC. It codes for CATGGGDLLNEQFF.

This clonotype was picked up a small number of times. The chain links TRBV12-3 or TRBV12-4 to TRBJ2-5; the D call may be TRBD1 or TRBD2 (5 bases each). This CDR3 spans 13 amino acids. V was cut by 4 bases and J by 5 bases, with 11 bases left in between. CDR3 nucleotides: TGTGCCAGCAGTTCCCAGGGAGAGGAGACCCAGTACTTC. This translates into CASSSQGEETQYF.

V is TRBV12-3 or TRBV12-4 and J is TRBJ2-5; D is unresolved. Between the trimmed V and J ends, which lost 1 base and 1 base, there was a span of 19 bases. The CDR3 has 18 amino acids. This chain's CDR3 is CASSLVISPPGPQETQYF. CDR3 DNA sequence: TGTGCCAGCAGTTTAGTCATAAGTCCCCCGGGCCCCCAAGAGACCCAGTACTTC.

The chain carries TRBV29-1 and TRBJ1-1, with TRBD1 as a possible D gene (5 bases). Trimming left V 6 bases short and J 5 bases short, with 22 bases between. This CDR3 has 15 amino acids. Germline V gives CDR1 SQVTM, CDR2 ANQGSEA. The CDR3 reads CSVRLNPGSGTEAFF. CDR3 in DNA: TGCAGCGTGAGATTAAATCCGGGATCAGGGACTGAAGCTTTCTTT.

This rearrangement joins TRBV28 to TRBJ2-7, with a possible D match to TRBD2 (6 bases). Trimming pared 4 bases from V and 4 bases from J, leaving 29 bases between. The germline gives CDR1 MDHEN, CDR2 SYDVKM. CDR3 length: 19 residues. CDR3 nucleotide sequence: TGTGCCAGCAGTTCGGGGAGGCTAACGAAGAACCAGCACCCTTACGAGCAGTACTTC. It is translated as CASSSGRLTKNQHPYEQYF.

This clonotype was observed a few times. The chain uses TRBV27 and TRBJ1-5; no clear D gene. V was trimmed by 4 bases and J by 6 bases, leaving 7 bases between them. CDR1 is MNHEY and CDR2 is SMNVEV in the germline V gene (reference sequence). CDR3 length: 12 amino acids. CDR3 DNA: TGTGCCAGCAGTTCTGGATCTCAGCCCCAGCATTTT. It codes for CASSSGSQPQHF.